This TCR beta chain was sequenced during a study of T cells expressing NK-cell markers (TCRdb year 2020). Broadly, across the study: TCR beta-chain repertoires were profiled in sorted CD3+CD56+NKG2C+, CD3+CD56+NKG2C- and CD3+CD56-NKG2C+ T-cell subsets from eight donors. Seven of the eight sequenced donors were HCMV-seropositive and one was HCMV-seronegative. Libraries were sequenced as 2 x 150 bp reads on Illumina HiSeq 2000/2500, MiSeq or NextSeq. Randomly selected healthy volunteers, three men and five women, were used as the eight sequenced donors. Broad study findings and their caveats: Those dominant clonotypes were again the most abundant among CD3+CD56-NKG2C+ cells in four donors, at roughly 28.3-65%. It remained unclear whether the expanded NKG2C-expressing T cell clones were specific for HCMV antigens. In 5 to 7 donors, the dominant CD3+CD56+NKG2C+ clonotypes ranked among the top 10 CD8+ clonotypes, making up about 1.0-8% of CD8+ T cells.

In regard to this clonotype: This clone's antigen is unknown.

HCMV serostatus was determined by detecting HCMV-specific IgG in serum with a commercial ELISA kit. Peripheral blood mononuclear cells were isolated from blood by Ficoll density gradient centrifugation. These reads were obtained on an Illumina HiSeq 2000. TCR beta cDNA libraries were made by 5'RACE template switching that added a universal primer site and unique molecular identifiers. Priming for cDNA synthesis came from the TCR beta constant segment, and two successive PCR amplification steps followed. The authors' pipeline ran thus. Reads were demultiplexed and grouped by UMI with MIGEC, and clonotypes were assembled and quantified with MiTCR. Only TCR cDNA sequences supported by at least two reads were kept to exclude erroneous sequences. The tcR package was used for downstream repertoire analysis, with clonotypes matched between fractions based on CDR3 nucleotide sequence plus V segment. Antigen specificity was annotated against VDJdb with VDJmatch, allowing one amino acid substitution in CDR3. Following TCRdb reprocessing, every CDR3 protein sequence forms one entry, and DNA is not provided. TCRdb's processing, not the study's, gives the V and J calls here. The table held for this sample gives 300,000 to 500,000 distinct CDR3 sequences. The ten most abundant clones make up about 10% of the sample.

Measured from the cysteine to the phenylalanine, the CDR3 is 13 residues long. No DNA was logged. CDR1 and CDR2 are read off the germline V gene as SGHNT and YENEEA. Sequencing was carried out using blood T cells: a sorted CD56 or NKG2C T cell subset, CD4+ or CD8+ T cells, or bulk PBMC T cells (not recorded which). The sequence came from a woman between 45 and 65 years old in good health. Donor details come from another sample of the same person, matched by shared clones. The sequence is built from TRBV11-3 and TRBJ1-2. The CDR3 in this case is CASSVGWNYGYTF.